Below, one TCR beta chain is given with its context. What it recognizes is unknown. V lost 3 bases and J 8 bases, leaving 13 bases between the germline ends. This CDR3 has 13 amino acids. CDR1 is LGHDT and CDR2 is YNNKEL in the germline V gene (reference sequence). The sample comes from a study of T cell responses to AZD1222 COVID-19 vaccine. Study-level results: Repertoire sampling happened only post peak T cell response. White British people made up most donors, females outnumbered males, and clonal diversity was possibly underestimated. Spike-specific TCR repertoires showed rising breadth and depth after two AZD1222 doses.

Sequencing was performed with immunoSEQ multiplex PCR; in TCRdb, only in-frame clones are kept and a portion is missing. The table records roughly 120,000 clones, roughly four fifths of them present only once. The chain has TRBV3-1 (or the pseudogene TRBV3-2) and TRBJ1-2; D call uncertain. The material sequenced was peripheral blood, taken on day 0 of AZD1222 vaccination. The origin of this receptor is an adult in good health. CDR3 amino acids: CASSQDLKGGYTF. The CDR3 DNA reads as TGTGCCAGCAGCCAGGACCTAAAGGGAGGCTACACCTTC.